Given below is one TCR beta chain in context. This record comes from a study of blood T cell repertoires in COVID-19. Turning to the study itself: Samples came from the United States, Italy and Spain, spanning acute and convalescent COVID-19. In each case, the material was cDNA or gDNA derived from T cells, B-cell-depleted T cells, or PBMCs.

Study members were between roughly 18 and 100 years old and lived in 24 US regions. Germline assignment: CDR1 LGHDT and CDR2 YNNKEL (reference sequence). The V gene end was trimmed by 3 bases and the J gene end by 5 bases; junction bases not matched to a gene: 11. The CDR3 totals 16 residues. The authors' processing: The assay estimated nucleated cells by amplifying reference gene primers. TCRdb's table, derived via immunoSEQ multiplex PCR, lists solely in-frame clones and lacks some. From that table come the V and J calls and clone size; the DNA was used to work out D and trimming. The sample lists about 220,000 clones, approximately 83% occurring once.

Material for sequencing was PBMCs or T cells enriched from blood (not recorded which). This receptor was identified in a woman aged 40 to 55 with acute COVID-19. The chain recombines TRBV3-1 (or the pseudogene TRBV3-2) with TRBJ2-7; TRBD2 aligns across 9 bases. The CDR3 DNA follows: TGTGCCAGCAGCCACTCCCTTCTCGGACTAGCGAACGAGCAGTACTTC. Residues: CASSHSLLGLANEQYF.